This T cell receptor (beta chain) came from a study of memory CD4+ T cells and cytomegalovirus serostatus. Study-level points and caveats: CD4+ memory repertoires contained about 40% of the 164 reported CMV TCRbeta sequences.

V lost 5 bases to trimming and J lost 5 bases, with 9 bases between them. Germline V gives CDR1 SGHVS, CDR2 FQNEAQ. CDR3 length: 13 residues. The protocol was immunoSEQ multiplex PCR, while the TCRdb copy is restricted to in-frame clones and leaves out a portion. The data hold some 53,000 clones, with around 80% observed a single time. A remark on this clone: Its cognate antigen is unknown.

The sort gate was single viable CD3+CD4+CD8-CD45RO+ cells for memory CD4+ T cells. The chain couples TRBV7-8 to TRBJ1-4; D call uncertain. Source material: memory CD4+ T cells from blood. The receptor was isolated from an adult in good health and CMV-seronegative. The CDR3 is CASSHQMNEKLFF. The DNA for the CDR3 is TGTGCCAGCAGCCACCAGATGAATGAAAAACTGTTTTTT.